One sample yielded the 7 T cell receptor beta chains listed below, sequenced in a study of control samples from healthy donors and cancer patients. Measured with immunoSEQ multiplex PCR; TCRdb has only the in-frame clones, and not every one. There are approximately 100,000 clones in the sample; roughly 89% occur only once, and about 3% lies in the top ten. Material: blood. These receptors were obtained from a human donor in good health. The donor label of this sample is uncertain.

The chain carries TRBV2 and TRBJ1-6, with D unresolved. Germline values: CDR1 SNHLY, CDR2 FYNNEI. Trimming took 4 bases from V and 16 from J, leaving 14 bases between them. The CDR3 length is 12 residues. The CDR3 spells CASSVGQMSLHF. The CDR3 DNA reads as TGTGCCAGCAGTGTTGGCCAGATGAGTCTCCACTTT. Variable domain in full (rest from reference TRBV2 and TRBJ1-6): EPEVTQTPSHQVTQMGQEVILRCVPISNHLYFYWYRQILGQKVEFLVSFYNNEISEKSEIFDDQFSVERPDGSNFTLKIRSTKLEDSAMYFCASSVGQMSLHFGNGTRLTVT.

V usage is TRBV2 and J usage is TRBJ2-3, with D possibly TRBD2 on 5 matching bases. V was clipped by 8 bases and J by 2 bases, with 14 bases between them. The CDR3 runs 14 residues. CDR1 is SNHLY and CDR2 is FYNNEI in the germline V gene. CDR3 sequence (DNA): TGTGCCAGCGGGCTAGCCCGGTACACAGATACGCAGTATTTT. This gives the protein CASGLARYTDTQYF.

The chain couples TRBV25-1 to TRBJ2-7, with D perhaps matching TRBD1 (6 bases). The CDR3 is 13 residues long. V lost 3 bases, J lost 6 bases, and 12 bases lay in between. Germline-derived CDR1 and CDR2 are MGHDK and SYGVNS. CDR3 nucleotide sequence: TGTGCCAGCAGTGATCACAGGGCCGGCGAGCAGTACTTC. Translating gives CASSDHRAGEQYF.

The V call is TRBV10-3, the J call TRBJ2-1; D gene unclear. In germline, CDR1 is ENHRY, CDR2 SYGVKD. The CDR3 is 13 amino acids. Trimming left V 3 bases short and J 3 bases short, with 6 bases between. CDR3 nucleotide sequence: TGTGCCATCAGTGAAACATACTACAATGAGCAGTTCTTC. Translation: CAISETYYNEQFF.

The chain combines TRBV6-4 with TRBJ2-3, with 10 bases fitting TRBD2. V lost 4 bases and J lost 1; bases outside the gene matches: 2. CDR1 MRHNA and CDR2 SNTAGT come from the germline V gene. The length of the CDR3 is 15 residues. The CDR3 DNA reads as TGTGCCAGCAGTGGGCTAGCGGGGGGCACAGATACGCAGTATTTT. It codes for CASSGLAGGTDTQYF.

Here the CDR3 DNA reads TGTGCCAGCAGTCCCAGCGGGGGGGACACCGGGGAGCTGTTTTTT. It encodes CASSPSGGDTGELFF. The chain uses TRBV6-5 and TRBJ2-2; 10 positions match TRBD2. The trim removed 5 bases at V and 3 bases at J, leaving 3 bases unmatched. The CDR3 runs 15 residues. CDR1 is MNHEY, CDR2 SVGAGI, per germline.

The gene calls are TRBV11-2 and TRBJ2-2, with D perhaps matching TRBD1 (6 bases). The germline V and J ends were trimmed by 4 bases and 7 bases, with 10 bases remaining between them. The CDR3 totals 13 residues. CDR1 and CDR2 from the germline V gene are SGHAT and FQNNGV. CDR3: CASSSGEHGELFF. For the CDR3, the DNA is TGTGCCAGCAGCTCAGGGGAACACGGGGAGCTGTTTTTT.